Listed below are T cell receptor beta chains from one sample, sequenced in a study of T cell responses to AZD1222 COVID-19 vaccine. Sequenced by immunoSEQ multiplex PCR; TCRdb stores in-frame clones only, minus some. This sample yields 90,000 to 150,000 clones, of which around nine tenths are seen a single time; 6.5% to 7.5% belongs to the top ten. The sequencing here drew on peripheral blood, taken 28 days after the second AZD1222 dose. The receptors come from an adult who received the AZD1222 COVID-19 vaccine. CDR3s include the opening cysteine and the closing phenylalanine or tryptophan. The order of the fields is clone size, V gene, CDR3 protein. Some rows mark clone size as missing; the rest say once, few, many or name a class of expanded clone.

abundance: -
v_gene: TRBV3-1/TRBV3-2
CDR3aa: CASSRGATDTQYF

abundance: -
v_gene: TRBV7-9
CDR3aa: CASSPRQGVENTEAFF

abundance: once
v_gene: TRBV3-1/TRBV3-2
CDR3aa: CASSQRANEQFF

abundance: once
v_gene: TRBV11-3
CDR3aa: CAIDRGHNEQFF

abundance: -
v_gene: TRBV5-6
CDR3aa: CASSLAQQGGRIYGYTF

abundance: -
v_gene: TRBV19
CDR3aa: CAGGGRERPLPQHF

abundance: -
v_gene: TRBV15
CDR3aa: CATSEDSSNQPQHF

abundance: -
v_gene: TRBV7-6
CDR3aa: CASRPPVRGELFF

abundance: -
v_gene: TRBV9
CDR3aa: CASSGGLRTDTQYF

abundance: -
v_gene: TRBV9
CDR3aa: CASSGSGGYTF

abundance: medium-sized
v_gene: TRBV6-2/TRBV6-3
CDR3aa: CASSYAGVSTDTQYF

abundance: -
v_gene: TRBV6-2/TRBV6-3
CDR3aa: CASSYGSPGDEKLFF

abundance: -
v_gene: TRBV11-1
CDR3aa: CASSLFRGGADTQYF

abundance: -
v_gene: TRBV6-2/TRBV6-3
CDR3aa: CASSLQGTLVAGDSSSYNEQFF

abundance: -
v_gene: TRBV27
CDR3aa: CASSWGLEADTQYF

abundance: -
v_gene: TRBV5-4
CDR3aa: CASSWGGRQGGRTGELFF

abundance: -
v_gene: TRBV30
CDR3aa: CALNGYTF

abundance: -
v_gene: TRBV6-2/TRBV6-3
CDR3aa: CASSYQDTGELFF

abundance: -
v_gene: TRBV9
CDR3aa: CASSPRDRGNYGYTF

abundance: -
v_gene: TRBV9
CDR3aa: CASSAVGLYYGYTF

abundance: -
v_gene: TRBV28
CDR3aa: CAGSLGGSNTGELFF

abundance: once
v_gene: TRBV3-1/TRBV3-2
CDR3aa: CASSVSGGRQETQYF

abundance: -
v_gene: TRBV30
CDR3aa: CAWATGPGANVLTF

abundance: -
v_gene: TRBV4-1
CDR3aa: CASSQMIGTAYEQYF

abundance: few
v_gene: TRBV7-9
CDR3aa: CASSGTAAEQYF

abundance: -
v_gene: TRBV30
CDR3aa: CAWSMGQGVGYTF

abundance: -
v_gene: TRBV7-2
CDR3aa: CASSLVRTANTEAFF

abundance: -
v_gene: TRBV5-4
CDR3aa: CASSLVGVNYGYTF

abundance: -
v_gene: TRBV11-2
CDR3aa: CASSFGTGELFF

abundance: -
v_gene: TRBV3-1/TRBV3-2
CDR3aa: CASSQDGQDTDTQYF

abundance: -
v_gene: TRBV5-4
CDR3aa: CASSLGGTGRTEAFF

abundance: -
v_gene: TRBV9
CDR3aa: CASSVNTGGYTF

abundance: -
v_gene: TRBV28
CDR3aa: CASDKGGTGTYGYTF

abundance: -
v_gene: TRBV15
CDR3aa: CATSQGQGGQPQHF

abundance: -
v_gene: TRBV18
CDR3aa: CASSPRRDEQYF

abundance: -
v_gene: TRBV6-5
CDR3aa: CASTDSIVAGQPQHF

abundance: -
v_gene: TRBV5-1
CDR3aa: CASSLGQADYGYTF

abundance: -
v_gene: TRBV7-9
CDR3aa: CASSLDLGGRYEQYF

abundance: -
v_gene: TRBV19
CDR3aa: CASSDTGTGGETQYF

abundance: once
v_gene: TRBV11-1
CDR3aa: CASSRLAGEGDEQYF

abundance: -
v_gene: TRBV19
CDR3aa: CASTLALGRAYGYTF

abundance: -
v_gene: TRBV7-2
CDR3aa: CASSYSETRTQYF

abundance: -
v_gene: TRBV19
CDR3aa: CASSISSGRSYEQYF

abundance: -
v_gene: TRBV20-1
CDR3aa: CSARQGASSFF

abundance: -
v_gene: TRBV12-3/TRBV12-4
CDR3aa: CASSLNTGELFF

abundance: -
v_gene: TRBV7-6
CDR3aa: CASSLGGRDTDTQYF

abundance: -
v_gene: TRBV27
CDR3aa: CASSLIMPGNEQYF

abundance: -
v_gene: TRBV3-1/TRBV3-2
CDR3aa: CASSQAVAGHPKETQYF

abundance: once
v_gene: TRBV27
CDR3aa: CASSSSGAITEAFF

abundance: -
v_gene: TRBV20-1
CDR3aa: CSGGSYGYTF

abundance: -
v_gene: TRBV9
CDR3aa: CASSVGLGTGELFF

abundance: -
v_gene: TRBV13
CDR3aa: CASSVGHGGYEQYF

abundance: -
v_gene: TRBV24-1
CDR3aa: CATSDPTRGANQPQHF